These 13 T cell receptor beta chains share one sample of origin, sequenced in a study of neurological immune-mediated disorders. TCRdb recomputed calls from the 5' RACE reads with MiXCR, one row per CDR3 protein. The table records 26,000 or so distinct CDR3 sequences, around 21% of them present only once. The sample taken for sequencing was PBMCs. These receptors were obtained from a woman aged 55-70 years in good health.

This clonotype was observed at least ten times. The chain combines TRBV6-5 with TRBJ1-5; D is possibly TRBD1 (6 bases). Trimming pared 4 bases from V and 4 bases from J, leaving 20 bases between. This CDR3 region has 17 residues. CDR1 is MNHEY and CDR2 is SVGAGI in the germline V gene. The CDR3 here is CASSLDSARLKNQPQHF. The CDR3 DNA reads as TGTGCCAGCAGTTTGGACAGCGCCCGGCTGAAGAATCAGCCCCAGCATTTT.

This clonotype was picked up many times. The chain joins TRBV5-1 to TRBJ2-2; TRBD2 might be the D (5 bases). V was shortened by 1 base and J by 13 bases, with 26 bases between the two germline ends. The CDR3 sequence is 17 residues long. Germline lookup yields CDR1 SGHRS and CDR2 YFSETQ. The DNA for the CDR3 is TGCGCCAGCAGCTTGTCTGTTGGAGATAGCGCGGCCCGTGGGCTGTTTTTT. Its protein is CASSLSVGDSAARGLFF. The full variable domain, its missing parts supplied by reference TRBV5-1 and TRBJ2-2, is KAGVTQTPRYLIKTRGQQVTLSCSPISGHRSVSWYQQTPGQGLQFLFEYFSETQRNKGNFPGRFSGRQFSNSRSEMNVSTLELGDSALYLCASSLSVGDSAARGLFFGEGSRLTVL.

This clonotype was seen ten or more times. The CDR3 nucleotides are TGTGCCAGCAGCAGACACAGGGGGACGACTGAAGCTTTCTTT. Protein product: CASSRHRGTTEAFF. This chain joins TRBV3-1 and TRBJ1-1; 8 bases line up with TRBD1. The CDR3 has 14 residues. In germline, CDR1 is LGHDT, CDR2 YNNKEL (reference sequence). V was clipped by 5 bases and J by 5 bases; unmatched bases: 7.

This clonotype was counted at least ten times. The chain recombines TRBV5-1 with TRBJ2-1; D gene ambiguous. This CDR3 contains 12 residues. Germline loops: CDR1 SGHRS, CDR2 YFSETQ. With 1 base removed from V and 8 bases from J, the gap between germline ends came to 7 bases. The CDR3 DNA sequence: TGCGCCAGCAGCTTGATCCCCCATGAGCAGTTCTTC. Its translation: CASSLIPHEQFF.

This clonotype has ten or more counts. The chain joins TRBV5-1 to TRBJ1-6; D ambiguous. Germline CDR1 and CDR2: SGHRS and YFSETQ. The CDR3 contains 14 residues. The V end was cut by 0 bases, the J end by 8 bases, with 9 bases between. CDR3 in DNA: TGCGCCAGCAGCTTGGGCCCCAGTGATTCACCCCTCCACTTT. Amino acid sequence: CASSLGPSDSPLHF.

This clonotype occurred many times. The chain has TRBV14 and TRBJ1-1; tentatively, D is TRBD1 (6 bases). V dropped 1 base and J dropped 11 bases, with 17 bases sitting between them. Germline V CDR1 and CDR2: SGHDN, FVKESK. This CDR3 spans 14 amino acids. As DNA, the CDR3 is TGTGCCAGCAGCCAAGTAGGGGGTACCGGCCTCGCTTTCTTT. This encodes CASSQVGGTGLAFF.

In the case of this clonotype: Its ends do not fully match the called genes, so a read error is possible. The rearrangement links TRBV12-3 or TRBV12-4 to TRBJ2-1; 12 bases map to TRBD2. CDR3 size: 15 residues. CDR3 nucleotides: TGTGCCTGCAGTTTAACTAGCGGGGGGAACAATGAGCAGTTCTTC. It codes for CACSLTSGGNNEQFF.

In DNA form, the CDR3 reads TGTGCCAGAAGCAAAGATTTTACGCCCCCGAACACTGAAGCTTTCTTT. Protein: CARSKDFTPPNTEAFF. The chain is built from TRBV4-2 and TRBJ1-1; no definite D call. V was pared by 9 bases and J by 1 base, with 21 bases between. Germline V gene sequence: CDR1 LGHNA, CDR2 YNFKEQ. The CDR3 spans 16 residues.

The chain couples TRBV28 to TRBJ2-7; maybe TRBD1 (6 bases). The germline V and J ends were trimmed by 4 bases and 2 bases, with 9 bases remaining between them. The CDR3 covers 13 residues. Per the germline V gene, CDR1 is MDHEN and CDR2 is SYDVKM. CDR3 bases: TGTGCCAGCAGTTCCGGGACACCCTACGAGCAGTACTTC. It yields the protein CASSSGTPYEQYF.

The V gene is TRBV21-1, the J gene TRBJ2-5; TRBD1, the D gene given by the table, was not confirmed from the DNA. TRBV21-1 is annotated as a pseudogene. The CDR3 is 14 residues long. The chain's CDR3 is CASEGTLRQETQYF. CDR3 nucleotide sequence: TGTGCCAGCGAAGGGACGCTCAGACAAGAGACCCAGTACTTC.

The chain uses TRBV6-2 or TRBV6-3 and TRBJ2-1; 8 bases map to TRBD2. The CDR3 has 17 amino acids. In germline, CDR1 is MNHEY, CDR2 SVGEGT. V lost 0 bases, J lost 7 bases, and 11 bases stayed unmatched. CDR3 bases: TGTGCCAGCAGTTACTCGGGGGTAGCGGGAATCTCTAATGAGCAGTTCTTC. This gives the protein CASSYSGVAGISNEQFF.

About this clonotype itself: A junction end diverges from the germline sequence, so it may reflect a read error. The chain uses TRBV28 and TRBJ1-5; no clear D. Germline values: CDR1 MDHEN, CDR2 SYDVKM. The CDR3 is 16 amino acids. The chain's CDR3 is CAISLYTSLFNQPQHF. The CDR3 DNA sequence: TGTGCCATCAGTTTATATACATCCCTTTTCAATCAGCCCCAGCATTTT.

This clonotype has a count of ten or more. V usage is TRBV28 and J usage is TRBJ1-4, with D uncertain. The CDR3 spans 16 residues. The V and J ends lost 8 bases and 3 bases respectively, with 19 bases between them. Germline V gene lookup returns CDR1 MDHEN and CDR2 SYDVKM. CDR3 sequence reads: CASGIFEGIANEKLFF. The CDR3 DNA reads TGTGCCAGCGGGATTTTCGAGGGTATTGCTAATGAAAAACTGTTTTTT.